The 8 T cell receptor beta chains reported below all come from one sample, sequenced in a study of T cell repertoires in cytomegalovirus infection. Using its own MiXCR run on the reads, TCRdb lists one record per CDR3 protein. The repertoire holds about 320,000 distinct CDR3 sequences, with approximately 9.5% as singletons. Sequenced input: PBMCs. Source of these receptors: a human donor in good health (CMV status not recorded). Some clones in this sample may be carry-over from other donors' samples.

In its sample, this clonotype was seen many times. The V and J genes are TRBV7-2 and TRBJ2-5; 13 bases map to TRBD2. Per germline, CDR1 SGHTA and CDR2 FQGNSA. The J segment lost 5 bases and the V segment lost 5 bases, leaving 2 bases of the junction unmatched. This CDR3 contains 14 residues. CDR3 sequence reads: CASSTLAGGETQYF. CDR3 sequence (DNA): TGTGCCAGCAGCACACTAGCGGGAGGGGAGACCCAGTACTTC.

This chain connects TRBV12-5 to TRBJ2-2; D uncertain. There are 13 residues in the CDR3. Germline V CDR1 and CDR2: LGHNT, FRNRAP. Trimming took 1 base from V and 6 from J, leaving 6 bases between them. CDR3 in DNA: TGTGCTAGTGGTTTGGGAGTGGCCGGGGAGCTGTTTTTT. This sequence encodes CASGLGVAGELFF.

This clonotype has a count of ten or more. The chain employs TRBV19 and TRBJ1-5, with 10 nucleotides matching TRBD1. The V gene end was trimmed by 5 bases and the J gene end by 2 bases; junction bases not matched to a gene: 9. The CDR3 has 17 amino acids. CDR1 is LNHDA, CDR2 SQIVND, per germline (reference sequence). DNA of the CDR3: TGTGCCAGTAGTCCATATTCCGGGACAGGGGGCAATCAGCCCCAGCATTTT. It translates to CASSPYSGTGGNQPQHF.

A few counts support this clonotype. The chain uses TRBV18 and TRBJ2-1, with a tentative D call TRBD2 (6 bases). Between the trimmed V and J ends, which lost 0 bases and 14 bases, there was a span of 17 bases. This CDR3 is 14 amino acids long. In germline, CDR1 is KGHSH, CDR2 LQKENI. CDR3 region: CASSPPGPGSPEFF. CDR3 DNA sequence: TGTGCCAGCTCACCACCGGGGCCCGGGAGCCCGGAGTTCTTC. The variable domain in full, with the rest retrieved from reference TRBV18 and TRBJ2-1, is NAGVMQNPRHLVRRRGQEARLRCSPMKGHSHVYWYRQLPEEGLKFMVYLQKENIIDESGMPKERFSAEFPKEGPSILRIQQVVRGDSAAYFCASSPPGPGSPEFFGPGTRLTVL.

In this sample, this clonotype turned up many times. V is TRBV7-2 and J is TRBJ1-5; a weak D match, TRBD1 (5 bases). Germline CDR1 and CDR2: SGHTA and FQGNSA. This CDR3 region has 15 residues. V was clipped by 5 bases and J by 5 bases, with 16 bases between them. CDR3 DNA: TGTGCCAGCAGCCCAGAGGGGTTCCTTTATCAGCCCCAGCATTTT. Its translation is CASSPEGFLYQPQHF. Complete variable domain (other parts from reference TRBV7-2 and TRBJ1-5): GAGVSQSPSNKVTEKGKDVELRCDPISGHTALYWYRQSLGQGLEFLIYFQGNSAPDKSGLPSDRFSAERTGGSVSTLTIQRTQQEDSAVYLCASSPEGFLYQPQHFGDGTRLSIL.

This chain joins TRBV4-3 and TRBJ2-2; possibly TRBD1 or TRBD2 for D (5 bases each). This CDR3 is built from 16 residues. V dropped 0 bases and J dropped 4 bases, with 12 bases sitting between them. Germline V gene data show CDR1 as LGHNA and CDR2 as YSLEER. DNA of the CDR3: TGCGCCAGCAGCCAAGATGATCCAGGGACCACCGGGGAGCTGTTTTTT. Its protein is CASSQDDPGTTGELFF.

The chain recombines TRBV12-3 or TRBV12-4 with TRBJ1-1; D ambiguous. V lost 7 bases and J 1 base, leaving 10 bases between the germline ends. The CDR3 extends over 13 amino acids. This CDR3 is CASTFRQNTEAFF. CDR3 nucleotides: TGTGCCAGCACCTTCAGACAGAACACTGAAGCTTTCTTT.

This clonotype was seen only a few times. The chain links TRBV28 to TRBJ2-2; TRBD2 aligns across 7 bases. The CDR3 length is 16 residues. CDR1 MDHEN and CDR2 SYDVKM come from the germline V gene. Trimming at V came to 7 bases and at J to 3 bases, leaving 11 bases not matched to a gene. CDR3 coding DNA: TGTGCCAGCAACGCTATGGGGGGGAACCACACCGGGGAGCTGTTTTTT. Its protein is CASNAMGGNHTGELFF.